The sequence of this TCR beta chain was determined in a study of CD4 T cells in relation to SARS-CoV-2 and coronaviruses. V was pared by 4 bases and J by 4 bases, with 7 bases of the junction left unmatched. There are 14 residues in the CDR3. CDR1 and CDR2 (germline): SGHNT, YYREEE (reference sequence). Generated by immunoSEQ multiplex PCR, the TCRdb table keeps only in-frame clones and is missing some. This sample carries about 38,000 clones, roughly 85% of them seen once, and the ten largest clones take more than 3.5%. As for this clone: The antigen is unknown.

The sequence came from an adult with COVID-19. Sequencing input: naive CD4+ T cells from PBMCs, cultured in vitro. Subset reported: naive CD4+ T cells isolated by negative enrichment. The V and J genes are TRBV5-4 and TRBJ1-2; 7 nucleotides align to TRBD1. The CDR3 region has the DNA TGTGCCAGCAGCGCCAGGGACAGACTCTATGGCTACACCTTC. As protein: CASSARDRLYGYTF.